Shown below are 11 T cell receptor beta chains from a single sample sequenced in a study of PD-L1 blockade in urothelial cancer. Profiled with immunoSEQ multiplex PCR; TCRdb holds only in-frame clones, not every one. The data show about 32,000 clones, about nine tenths seen once. Sequenced material: PBMCs, taken around atezolizumab (anti-PD-L1) treatment. The receptors come from a man between 45 and 60 years old with urothelial cancer.

The J gene is TRBJ2-2, the V gene TRBV6-4, with D tentatively TRBD1 (6 bases). V lost 10 bases and J 3 bases, leaving 18 bases between the germline ends. This CDR3 spans 15 amino acids. Germline CDR1 MRHNA, CDR2 SNTAGT. CDR3 region: CATSDRFLDTGELFF. For the CDR3, the DNA is TGTGCCACCTCCGACAGGTTCTTAGACACCGGGGAGCTGTTTTTT.

In nucleotides, the CDR3 is TGTGCCAGCAGCTTAGTGTGGCAGAACACTGAAGCTTTCTTT. It specifies CASSLVWQNTEAFF. V usage is TRBV7-2 and J usage is TRBJ1-1, with D uncertain. The V end lost 1 base, the J end lost 1 base, and 7 bases lay between the germline ends. The CDR3 has 14 residues. CDR1 and CDR2 from the germline V gene are SGHTA and FQGNSA. The entire variable domain, with the rest obtained from reference TRBV7-2 and TRBJ1-1, is as follows: GAGVSQSPSNKVTEKGKDVELRCDPISGHTALYWYRQSLGQGLEFLIYFQGNSAPDKSGLPSDRFSAERTGGSVSTLTIQRTQQEDSAVYLCASSLVWQNTEAFFGQGTRLTVV.

This clone was seen a single time. J is TRBJ2-3 and V is TRBV19; 12 bases match TRBD2. Germline CDR1 reads LNHDA; CDR2 reads SQIVND (reference sequence). V gave up 1 base and J gave up 4 bases; unmatched junction bases: 3. The CDR3 length is 16 residues. The CDR3 DNA reads as TGTGCCAGTAGTATAGGACTAGCGGGGGTCTCAGATACGCAGTATTTT. The encoded protein is CASSIGLAGVSDTQYF.

The chain has TRBV9 and TRBJ2-2, with a possible D match to TRBD1 (6 bases). The CDR3 is 15 residues long. Germline CDR1 reads SGDLS; CDR2 reads YYNGEE. The V end lost 3 bases, the J end lost 4 bases, and 13 bases lay between the germline ends. The CDR3 DNA is TGTGCCAGCAGCGCTGGGGGCCACGGCACCGGGGAGCTGTTTTTT. This translates into CASSAGGHGTGELFF.

The chain links TRBV9 to TRBJ2-3, with D perhaps TRBD1 (6 bases). This CDR3 has 16 residues. The germline V gene encodes CDR1 SGDLS and CDR2 YYNGEE. V shed 1 base and J shed 1 base, with 13 bases lying between them. The CDR3 protein is CASSVTGIAGTDTQYF. The CDR3 coding sequence is TGTGCCAGCAGCGTAACAGGGATCGCGGGCACAGATACGCAGTATTTT.

J is TRBJ1-3 and V is TRBV30, with D hard to call. The CDR3 contains 13 residues. Trimming took off 1 base at V and 1 base at J, with 5 bases between the two ends. Germline CDR1 GTSNPN, CDR2 SVGIG (reference sequence). DNA for the CDR3: TGTGCCTGGAGTGCCGGGTCTGGAAACACCATATATTTT. Amino acids: CAWSAGSGNTIYF. Using reference TRBV30 and TRBJ1-3 for the parts outside the CDR3, the full variable domain is SQTIHQWPATLVQPVGSPLSLECTVEGTSNPNLYWYRQAAGRGLQLLFYSVGIGQISSEVPQNLSASRPQDRQFILSSKKLLLSDSGFYLCAWSAGSGNTIYFGEGSWLTVV.

This rearrangement joins TRBV6-5 to TRBJ1-3; possible D gene TRBD1, 5 bases. The germline V and J ends were trimmed by 6 bases and 1 base, with 13 bases remaining between them. The germline gives CDR1 MNHEY, CDR2 SVGAGI. CDR3 length: 15 amino acids. CDR3 coding DNA: TGTGCCAGCAGAAAAACTCAGGGTTCTGGAAACACCATATATTTT. As protein: CASRKTQGSGNTIYF.

This sequence joins TRBV18 and TRBJ2-5, with 7 bases lining up with TRBD1. Germline CDR1 KGHSH, CDR2 LQKENI. J gave up 5 bases and V 6 bases, and 9 bases lay outside the gene matches. The CDR3 covers 14 residues. CDR3 amino acids: CASSPATGPETQYF. The CDR3 DNA reads TGTGCCAGCTCGCCCGCGACAGGGCCCGAGACCCAGTACTTC.

The chain joins TRBV1 to TRBJ2-1; TRBD2, the table's D call, was not compared with the DNA. TRBV1 is annotated as a pseudogene. This CDR3 region has 15 residues. CDR3 nucleotide sequence: TGCACCGGCCCTGTAGCGGGGGGGCATGGCAATGAGCAGTTCTTC. Translation: CTGPVAGGHGNEQFF.

J is TRBJ2-3 and V is TRBV19, with 7 bases that match TRBD2. Germline V CDR1 and CDR2: LNHDA, SQIVND (reference sequence). V was pared by 4 bases and J by 2 bases, with 6 bases of the junction left unmatched. The CDR3 is 15 amino acids. CDR3 amino acids: CASSTSSGHTDTQYF. CDR3 in DNA: TGTGCCAGTAGTACATCTAGCGGCCACACAGATACGCAGTATTTT.

The CDR3 sequence: CAISEGTGYEQFF. The CDR3 DNA reads as TGTGCCATCTCGGAAGGGACAGGGTATGAGCAGTTCTTC. The chain is built from TRBV10-3 and TRBJ2-1, with 9 bases that match TRBD1. The CDR3 has 13 amino acids. CDR1 and CDR2 from the germline V gene are ENHRY and SYGVKD. J was trimmed by 8 bases and V by 8 bases; bases with no gene match: 7.